This TCR beta chain was documented in a study of shared clonotypes between healthy human individuals (dated by TCRdb to 2018 to 2020). With respect to the entire study: A couple of women and three men aged 18 to 49 years were included in the cohort. Blood TCR repertoires of about 5 healthy adults were deeply sequenced to estimate repertoire size and the extent of clonotype sharing between individuals. Different laboratories and diverse techniques were used to prepare libraries and sequence TCR repertoires, to increase sequencing depth and limit assay-specific biases. Between about 0.8 and 9 billion PBMCs per donor were obtained by leukapheresis.

The donors were healthy, HIV-negative adults with no recently reported acute infections or vaccinations. Every donor was a Caucasian adult residing in Nashville, Tennessee, USA. For unsorted samples, roughly 91 million PBMCs were counted, and genomic DNA was extracted using the QIAamp DNA Blood Mini kit. After blood collection by leukapheresis, PBMCs were isolated using Ficoll-Histopaque density gradient centrifugation and then cryopreserved in the vapor phase of liquid nitrogen. The germline V gene encodes CDR1 MDHEN and CDR2 SYDVKM. Spanning cysteine to phenylalanine, the CDR3 consists of 15 amino acids. Solely the CDR3 DNA is kept, with 45 bases framed from the first base. V lost 1 base and J lost 4 bases; the stretch between them is 13 bases long. Using the deep immunoSEQ assay, multiplex PCR amplified TCR CDR3 regions from genomic DNA. Extracted genomic DNA from each cell subset was spread evenly across all wells of several immunoSEQ 96-well plates, with each plate serving as a replicate. For unsorted PBMC, each replicate PCR was loaded with 300 ng genomic DNA, equivalent to approximately 33,000 T cell genomes. Ten immunoSEQ deep assay plates were used to sequence unsorted PBMC genomic DNA. Purified libraries were measured with a Qubit 3.0 fluorometer, size-checked on a Bioanalyzer 2100, and measured again with the KAPA Library Quantification kit. A separate single-read 150-cycle Illumina NextSeq 550 flow cell was used to sequence each immunoSEQ 96-well plate. The study's own analysis went as follows. The immunoSEQ output contained only junctional sequences without quality scores, so filtering could not match that applied to full-length reads. To assign V/J genes and CDR3, sequences were annotated against IMGT germline references using PyIR, a Python wrapper for IgBLAST v1.9. Reads with weak V/J assignments (E-value above 1e-6), missing CDR3, stop codons, out-of-frame junctions, or ambiguous translated residues were removed. A V3J clonotype was defined by an identical inferred V gene, J gene, and CDR3 amino acid sequence. Percentage overlap between repertoires was computed as shared unique clonotypes divided by the size of the smaller repertoire. Three approaches were used to assess repertoire richness: RTK rarefaction, the Chao1 estimator, and Recon v2.1 estimates of unobserved clonotypes. TCRdb stores this immuneACCESS table with in-frame sequences only. Part of the clones is absent; in the studies checked, under half of the shortfall reflects unresolved V genes, and no reason is known for the rest. V and J calls and clone size are copied from that table; D and trimming were computed from the DNA. The sample table records approximately 500,000 clones; 70% to 80% of these occur just once. The ten largest clones represent 13% of the sample.

Concerning this clone: Its antigen has not been determined. Base qualities are not provided; no much larger clone lies one nucleotide away.

The investigation overall reported the following: Because the study included only a small number of donors, the genetic and exposure-history diversity represented was limited. Pairwise subsampling indicated that sequencing depth was expected to affect the degree of clonotype sharing among donors. Only blood was sampled, and tissue TCR repertoires likely differ from those in blood.

This TCR derives from a woman in her thirties or forties in good health. Some clones in this sample may be carry-over from other donors' samples. Material for sequencing was PBMCs. The sequence links TRBV28 to TRBJ1-2, and TRBD1 may be the D gene, going by 6 matching bases. The DNA sequence is TGTGCCAGCAGTTTATCCACGACAGGTAGCTATGGCTACACCTTC. It specifies CASSLSTTGSYGYTF.